The 18 T cell receptor beta chains listed next were all sequenced from one sample in a study of blood T cell repertoires in COVID-19. Sequenced by immunoSEQ multiplex PCR; TCRdb stores in-frame clones only, minus some. The top ten hold roughly 8% of the sample, which has about 150,000 clones, about 88% seen once. The sample taken for sequencing was peripheral blood. The receptor source for this set is a woman aged 60-70 years with COVID-19, enrolled during active disease.

The chain couples TRBV18 to TRBJ1-4; D may be TRBD1 (5 bases). Per the germline V gene, CDR1 is KGHSH and CDR2 is LQKENI. The CDR3 extends over 15 amino acids. Trimming pared 5 bases from V and 0 bases from J, leaving 10 bases between. CDR3 residues: CASSTDKTTNEKLFF. Here the CDR3 DNA reads TGTGCCAGCTCAACGGACAAGACAACTAATGAAAAACTGTTTTTT.

This chain links TRBV24-1 with TRBJ1-2; D gene uncertain. V was cut by 2 bases and J by 11 bases, with 11 bases left in between. Germline CDR1 is KGHDR and CDR2 is SFDVKD. The CDR3 has 12 residues. The CDR3 DNA sequence: TGTGCCACCAGTGATTCAGTAATGGTTTACACCTTC. Translating gives CATSDSVMVYTF.

This clone came up a few times. The chain couples TRBV7-9 to TRBJ2-7, with D perhaps matching TRBD2 (6 bases). Germline CDR1 is SEHNR and CDR2 is FQNEAQ (reference sequence). There are 15 residues in the CDR3. V shed 4 bases and J shed 4 bases, with 17 bases lying between them. CDR3 region: CASSSSGTGGYEQYF. Here the CDR3 DNA reads TGTGCCAGCAGCTCCTCCGGGACCGGAGGGTACGAGCAGTACTTC.

The rearrangement uses TRBV4-1 and TRBJ2-7, with D possibly TRBD2 on 6 matching bases. Germline V gene sequence: CDR1 MGHRA, CDR2 YSYEKL. Trimming shortened V by 1 base and J by 3 bases, and 13 bases separated the two germline ends. This CDR3 has 15 residues. The CDR3 protein is CASSQVGTGDYEQYF. The CDR3 coding sequence is TGCGCCAGCAGCCAAGTTGGCACGGGAGACTACGAGCAGTACTTC.

This chain uses TRBV10-1 with TRBJ2-3, with 8 bases lining up with TRBD2. Per germline, CDR1 WNHNN and CDR2 SYGVQD (reference sequence). Trimming cost V 4 bases and J 4 bases; bases outside gene matches: 7. CDR3 length: 15 residues. The CDR3 DNA sequence: TGCGCCAGCAGTGGAGCGGGAGAGGTTTCAGATACGCAGTATTTT. Translating gives CASSGAGEVSDTQYF.

Notes on this clone: Relative to the germline gene, one junction end is altered; a read error may explain this. The V and J genes are TRBV7-7 and TRBJ2-2; 7 bases are a match to TRBD1. Looked up from germline, CDR1 is SSHAT and CDR2 is FNYEAQ (reference sequence). This CDR3 has 17 amino acids. CDR3 loop: CASSLTTMGQITGELFF. DNA for the CDR3: TGTGCTAGCAGCTTAACTACAATGGGACAGATCACCGGGGAGCTGTTTTTT. Full variable domain (remainder filled in from reference TRBV7-7 and TRBJ2-2): GAGVSQSPRYKVTKRGQDVTLRCDPISSHATLYWYQQALGQGPEFLTYFNYEAQPDKSGLPSDRFSAERPEGSISTLTIQRTEQRDSAMYRCASSLTTMGQITGELFFGEGSRLTVL.

This chain joins TRBV18 and TRBJ1-6, with a tentative D call TRBD1 (5 bases). The CDR3 is made up of 12 amino acids. In germline, CDR1 is KGHSH, CDR2 LQKENI. V lost 6 bases and J lost 13, with 13 bases in between. The CDR3: CASSVQDRPLHF. The CDR3 nucleotides read TGTGCCAGCTCCGTACAGGATCGGCCCCTCCACTTT.

This clone was observed a few times. The chain couples TRBV12-3 or TRBV12-4 to TRBJ2-2; perhaps TRBD2 as D (6 bases). Trimming cost V 6 bases and J 7 bases, with 12 bases left between them. The CDR3 is 13 amino acids. The chain's CDR3 is CASSLGEVGELFF. The CDR3, as DNA: TGTGCCAGCAGCCTGGGGGAGGTCGGGGAGCTGTTTTTT.

The chain couples TRBV7-8 to TRBJ1-2; D remains unclear. V was trimmed by 2 bases and J by 8 bases, leaving 21 bases between them. The CDR3 spans 16 residues. CDR1 is SGHVS and CDR2 is FQNEAQ in the germline V gene. The CDR3 is CASSLLGPEGRGGYTF. DNA of the CDR3: TGTGCCAGCAGCTTATTAGGCCCCGAAGGACGAGGGGGCTACACCTTC.

This sequence joins TRBV18 and TRBJ1-1, with D possibly matching TRBD1 (6 bases). CDR3 length: 14 amino acids. Trimming shortened V by 4 bases and J by 4 bases, and 13 bases separated the two germline ends. The germline CDR1 and CDR2 sequences are KGHSH and LQKENI. The CDR3 here is CASSRGAGATEAFF. Here the CDR3 DNA reads TGTGCCAGCTCACGGGGCGCAGGGGCCACTGAAGCTTTCTTT.

The rearrangement links TRBV11-2 to TRBJ1-6, with 7 bases aligning to TRBD1. Trimming took 6 bases from V and 1 from J; bases not matched to a gene: 12. Looked up from germline, CDR1 is SGHAT and CDR2 is FQNNGV. There are 18 residues in the CDR3. The CDR3 DNA sequence: TGTGCCAGCAGACCCTATCACAGGGGAAGGTCCTATAATTCACCCCTCCACTTT. Protein sequence: CASRPYHRGRSYNSPLHF.

V is TRBV6-5 and J is TRBJ1-4, with a weak D call TRBD1 (5 bases). CDR3 length: 13 amino acids. Germline V gene lookup returns CDR1 MNHEY and CDR2 SVGAGI. The V gene lost 7 bases and the J gene lost 4 bases, with 10 bases spanning the gap. CDR3 sequence reads: CASKRQGNEKLFF. CDR3 nucleotide sequence: TGTGCCAGCAAAAGGCAGGGTAATGAAAAACTGTTTTTT.

This rearrangement joins TRBV28 to TRBJ1-3, with 7 bases aligning to TRBD1. V lost 5 bases and J lost 0; bases outside the gene matches: 7. This CDR3 spans 16 amino acids. The germline gives CDR1 MDHEN, CDR2 SYDVKM. Here the CDR3 reads CASSADRARSGNTIYF. CDR3 coding DNA: TGTGCCAGCAGTGCCGACAGGGCCCGCTCTGGAAACACCATATATTTT.

The chain has TRBV2 and TRBJ2-6, with TRBD1 matching 7 bases. The CDR3 contains 15 residues. Germline V gene lookup returns CDR1 SNHLY and CDR2 FYNNEI. V shed 3 bases and J 2 bases; nucleotides not matched to a gene: 1. CDR3 sequence: CASSDRGTGANVLTF. The CDR3 DNA follows: TGTGCCAGCAGTGACAGGGGGACTGGGGCCAACGTCCTGACTTTC.

The rearrangement links TRBV19 to TRBJ2-5; D is ambiguous. This CDR3 region has 13 residues. Germline V lookup: CDR1 LNHDA, CDR2 SQIVND (reference sequence). V was pared by 3 bases and J by 0 bases, with 5 bases between. The CDR3 DNA is TGTGCCAGTAGTATGGCAGACCAAGAGACCCAGTACTTC. Translated, it gives CASSMADQETQYF.

The chain couples TRBV19 to TRBJ2-5; 7 bases fit TRBD1. This CDR3 is built from 14 residues. The junction had 5 bases not matched to a gene; V was cut back by 5 bases and J by 2 bases. Germline V gene lookup returns CDR1 LNHDA and CDR2 SQIVND (reference sequence). CDR3 in amino acids: CASSQPTGQETQYF. DNA of the CDR3: TGTGCCAGTAGTCAGCCGACAGGGCAAGAGACCCAGTACTTC.

The gene calls are TRBV19 and TRBJ2-2; 7 bases match TRBD1. The length of the CDR3 is 15 residues. V lost 8 bases to trimming and J lost 1 base; unmatched junction nucleotides: 7. The germline V gene encodes CDR1 LNHDA and CDR2 SQIVND (reference sequence). CDR3 coding DNA: TGTGCCAGTCGACGGGCAGGGGGGAACACCGGGGAGCTGTTTTTT. Translating gives CASRRAGGNTGELFF.

The V and J genes are TRBV24-1 and TRBJ2-5; D is uncertain. Germline CDR1 and CDR2: KGHDR and SFDVKD. V was cut by 2 bases and J by 7 bases, with 4 bases left in between. The CDR3 is 11 amino acids. The CDR3: CATSDSRTQYF. CDR3 nucleotide sequence: TGTGCCACCAGTGATTCCAGGACCCAGTACTTC.